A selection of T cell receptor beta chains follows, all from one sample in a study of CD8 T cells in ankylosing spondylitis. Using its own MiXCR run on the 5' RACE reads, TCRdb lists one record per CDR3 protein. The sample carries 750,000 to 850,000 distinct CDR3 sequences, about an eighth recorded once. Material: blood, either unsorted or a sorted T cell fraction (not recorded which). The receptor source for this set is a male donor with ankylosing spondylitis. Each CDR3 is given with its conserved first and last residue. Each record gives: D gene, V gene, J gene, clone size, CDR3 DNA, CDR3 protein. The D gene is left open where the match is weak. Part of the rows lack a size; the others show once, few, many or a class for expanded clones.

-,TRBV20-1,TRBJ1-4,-,TGCAGTGCTAGAAAACCTCCTAATGAAAAACTGTTTTTT,CSARKPPNEKLFF
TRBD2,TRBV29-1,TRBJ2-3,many,TGCAGCGTTGAAGTAGCGGGAGGCACAGATACGCAGTATTTT,CSVEVAGGTDTQYF
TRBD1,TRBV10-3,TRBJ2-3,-,TGTGCCATCATCCACAGGGGTCAAGAGGCAGATACGCAGTATTTT,CAIIHRGQEADTQYF
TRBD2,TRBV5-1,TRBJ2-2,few,TGCGCCAGCAGCTTGGGCCTAGCGGGAGTGGCTAAGGACACCGGGGAGCTGTTTTTT,CASSLGLAGVAKDTGELFF
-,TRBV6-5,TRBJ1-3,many,TGTGCCAGCAGTTACTCGACAGGTCTGGGCGGAAACACCATATATTTT,CASSYSTGLGGNTIYF
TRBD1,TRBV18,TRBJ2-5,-,TGTGCCAGCTCACCGCCGGGACAGAAAGGAGAGACCCAGTACTTC,CASSPPGQKGETQYF
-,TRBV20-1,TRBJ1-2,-,TGCAGTGTACAACCCGGCGGAAACTATGGCTACACCTTC,CSVQPGGNYGYTF
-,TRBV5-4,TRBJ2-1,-,TGTGCCAGCAGCTTGGGGTGGGACTACAATGAGCAGTTCTTC,CASSLGWDYNEQFF
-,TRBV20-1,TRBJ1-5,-,TGCAGTGCTAGAAGAGGCCACTCCGTTAATCAGCCCCAGCATTTT,CSARRGHSVNQPQHF
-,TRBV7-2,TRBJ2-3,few,TGTGCCAGTAGGGGACGGCTTAGCACAGATACGCAGTATTTT,CASRGRLSTDTQYF
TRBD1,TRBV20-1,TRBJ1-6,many,TGCAGTGCTAGAGAAGCGGGACAGAGGAATTCACCCCTCCACTTT,CSAREAGQRNSPLHF
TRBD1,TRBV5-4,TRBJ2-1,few,TGTGCCAGCAGCTTGGCGGGACAGGGGGCCTACAATGAGCAGTTCTTC,CASSLAGQGAYNEQFF
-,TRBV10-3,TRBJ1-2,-,TGTGCCATCAGTGTTTTAGGAGGGGACCTAGGCTTC,CAISVLGGDLGF
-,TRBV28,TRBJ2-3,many,TGTGCCAGCAGGAGTGACAGGAGGGGCGCAGATACGCAGTATTTT,CASRSDRRGADTQYF
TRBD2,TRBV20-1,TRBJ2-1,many,TGCAGTGCCACCACTAGCGGGGGGGCCTTCAATGAGCAGTTCTTC,CSATTSGGAFNEQFF
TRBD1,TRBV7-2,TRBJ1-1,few,TGTGCCAGCAGCACCTGGACAGGGATCATGAACACTGAAGCTTTCTTT,CASSTWTGIMNTEAFF
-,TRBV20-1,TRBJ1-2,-,TGCAGTGCTAACGGACACGGGCGCCCCTATGGCTACACCTTC,CSANGHGRPYGYTF
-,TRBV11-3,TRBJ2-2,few,TGTGCCAGCAGCTTAGATCACGAGGGGGAGCTGTTTTTT,CASSLDHEGELFF